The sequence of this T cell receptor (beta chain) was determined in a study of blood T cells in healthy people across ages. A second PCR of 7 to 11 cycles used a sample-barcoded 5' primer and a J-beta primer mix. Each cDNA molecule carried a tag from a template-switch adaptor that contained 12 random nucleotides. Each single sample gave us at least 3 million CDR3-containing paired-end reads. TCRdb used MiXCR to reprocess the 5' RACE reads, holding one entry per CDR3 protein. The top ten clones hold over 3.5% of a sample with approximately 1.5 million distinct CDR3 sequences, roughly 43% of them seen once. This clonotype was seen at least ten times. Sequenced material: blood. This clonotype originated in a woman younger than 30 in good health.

The CDR3 DNA reads as TGCGCCAGCAGCCAAGATCAGATAGTCTCCTACGAGCAGTACTTC. Its translation: CASSQDQIVSYEQYF. The J gene is TRBJ2-7, the V gene TRBV4-3, with D unclear. The CDR3 loop spans 15 amino acids. V was shortened by 0 bases and J by 0 bases, with 9 bases between the two germline ends. Germline V gene data show CDR1 as LGHNA and CDR2 as YSLEER.